Shown below are 7 T cell receptor beta chains from a single sample sequenced in a study of blood T cell repertoires in COVID-19. Generated by immunoSEQ multiplex PCR, the TCRdb table keeps only in-frame clones and is missing some. The sample has about 50,000 clones, around 79% seen once. The specimen was peripheral blood. Every receptor here comes from a man between 65 and 85 years old with active or convalescent COVID-19.

The chain couples TRBV7-3 to TRBJ2-1; 8 bases are shared with TRBD2. The trim removed 5 bases at V and 6 bases at J, leaving 9 bases unmatched. The CDR3 loop spans 15 amino acids. Germline CDR1 SGHTA, CDR2 FQGTGA. DNA of the CDR3: TGTGCCAGCAGCCTAAGGGGGACTAGGTCCAATGAGCAGTTCTTC. Protein: CASSLRGTRSNEQFF.

This chain joins TRBV7-2 and TRBJ2-7; D is unclear. The CDR3 runs to 18 residues. Germline assignment: CDR1 SGHTA and CDR2 FQGNSA. Between the trimmed V and J ends, which lost 4 bases and 6 bases, there was a span of 28 bases. The CDR3 region is CASSSQIVGEEHYLEQYF. Here the CDR3 DNA reads TGTGCCAGCAGCTCCCAAATTGTTGGTGAGGAACACTATCTCGAGCAGTACTTC.

This chain uses TRBV9 with TRBJ2-7, with TRBD2 matching 7 bases. The CDR3 consists of 15 residues. Losses at the gene ends were 1 base for V and 5 bases for J; bases not matched to a gene: 9. Germline loops: CDR1 SGDLS, CDR2 YYNGEE. The DNA of the CDR3 is TGTGCCAGCAGCGTAAGCTTTGCGGGAGAGGACGAGCAGTACTTC. It specifies CASSVSFAGEDEQYF.

V usage is TRBV19 and J usage is TRBJ2-3; 12 nucleotides line up with TRBD1. Losses at the gene ends were 4 bases for V and 9 bases for J; bases not matched to a gene: 8. The CDR3 has 15 residues. Germline V gene sequence: CDR1 LNHDA, CDR2 SQIVND (reference sequence). CDR3 loop: CASSKGDRGLETQYF. The CDR3 nucleotides read TGTGCCAGTAGTAAGGGGGACAGGGGGCTAGAGACGCAGTATTTT.

CDR3 sequence (DNA): TGTGCCAGCAGCCGAACTAGCGGGAGCAATGAGCAGTTCTTC. Translating gives CASSRTSGSNEQFF. The chain employs TRBV11-3 and TRBJ2-1, with 11 bases lining up with TRBD2. This CDR3 is built from 14 residues. Germline V gene data show CDR1 as SGHNT and CDR2 as YENEEA. The junction had 3 bases not matched to a gene; V was cut back by 5 bases and J by 6 bases.

This sequence joins TRBV14 and TRBJ1-2; 9 nucleotides line up with TRBD1. Per the germline V gene, CDR1 is SGHDN and CDR2 is FVKESK. The CDR3 length is 18 residues. The junction had 13 bases not matched to a gene; V was cut back by 1 base and J by 4 bases. For the CDR3, the DNA is TGTGCCAGCAGCCAAGCCATAAGGACAGGGGTATCCCTCTATGGCTACACCTTC. It yields the protein CASSQAIRTGVSLYGYTF.

The rearrangement links TRBV19 to TRBJ2-2, with 8 bases matching TRBD1. CDR1 and CDR2 from the germline V gene are LNHDA and SQIVND (reference sequence). This CDR3 is 15 amino acids long. Trimming cost V 3 bases and J 4 bases; bases outside gene matches: 4. CDR3 residues: CASSMSRGLTGELFF. The CDR3 DNA reads TGTGCCAGTAGTATGTCCAGGGGGCTCACCGGGGAGCTGTTTTTT.